This TCR beta chain is from a study of shared clonotypes between healthy human individuals. Concerning this clone: The antigen remains undetermined.

The table came from immunoSEQ multiplex PCR; TCRdb's copy has only in-frame clones and leaves some out. The sample contains over 1.4 million clones, roughly 96% of which appear only once. Germline assignment: CDR1 SGHNT and CDR2 YYREEE (reference sequence). The V and J ends lost 1 base and 5 bases respectively, with 13 bases between them. The CDR3 is 15 residues long. Notes on the study in general: Of the naive CD4 clonotypes, approximately 5% were shared across a handful of donors. Generally, estimated richness proved larger in naive subsets than it did in memory subsets.

Caucasian adults residing in Nashville, Tennessee made up all the donors. This receptor was taken from a man aged 30-40 years in good health. What was sequenced was naive CD4+ T cells sorted from blood. Subset defined: CD45RA+ positively selected. The V gene is TRBV5-4, the J gene TRBJ2-1; D might be TRBD2 (6 bases). The CDR3 here is CASSLMAGPNNEQFF. DNA of the CDR3: TGTGCCAGCAGCTTGATGGCGGGGCCGAACAATGAGCAGTTCTTC.